This T cell receptor (beta chain) was identified during a study of identical twins. In its sample, this clonotype was seen a few times. Unique molecular identifiers were present on the cDNA, which also gained a universal primer site by template switching. TCRdb re-analysed the 5' RACE reads in MiXCR, keeping a single row per CDR3 protein. Among a few hundred thousand distinct CDR3 sequences, roughly 9% were seen once, and the ten largest hold roughly 6.8%. All of the donors were Caucasians in good health. The length of the CDR3 is 19 residues. Germline trimming cut 0 bases from V and 6 bases from J; bases unmatched to any gene: 12. Per the germline V gene, CDR1 is SGHRS and CDR2 is YFSETQ. These data were also reused for a study on yellow fever vaccine responses in identical twins. That paper states: Reportedly, the T cell response mounted by twins to vaccine seemed partly convergent, partly personalized.

Sequences were obtained from CD8+ T cells sorted from blood. This TCR was sampled from a woman between 18 and 30 years old in good health. The chain has TRBV5-1 and TRBJ2-2; 12 bases are a match to TRBD1. Here the CDR3 reads CASSLADYRDRGLPGELFF. In DNA, the CDR3 is TGCGCCAGCAGCTTGGCTGATTACCGGGACAGGGGGCTGCCCGGGGAGCTGTTTTTT.